This T cell receptor (beta chain) was sequenced for a study of cytomegalovirus exposure and HLA in healthy donors. The V gene lost 7 bases and the J gene lost 4 bases, with 16 bases spanning the gap. This CDR3 has 15 residues. CDR1 is SEHNR, CDR2 FQNEAQ, per germline (reference sequence). This PCR relied on a set of 60 Vbeta primers and 13 Jbeta primers. Some clones are missing from TCRdb's copy, which holds only in-frame ones; the method was immunoSEQ multiplex PCR. Found here are about 140,000 clones, roughly 83% of them singletons; the top ten hold 3.1%. The sample was PBMCs. This receptor was taken from a female donor in good health and CMV-seronegative. The gene calls are TRBV7-9 and TRBJ1-4, with a weak D call TRBD1 (6 bases). In DNA form, the CDR3 reads TGTGCCAGCACCCCCAACAGGGTTCTTAATGAAAAACTGTTTTTT. Protein: CASTPNRVLNEKLFF.